These 12 T cell receptor beta chains originate from one sample sequenced in a study of shared clonotypes between healthy human individuals. Some clones are missing from TCRdb's copy, which holds only in-frame ones; the method was immunoSEQ multiplex PCR. The data hold some 1 million clones, with about 70% observed a single time. Sequencing was carried out using memory CD4+ T cells sorted from blood. Stated subset: CD45RA-negative fraction. Receptor source: a young man in good health.

The rearrangement uses TRBV5-1 and TRBJ2-7, with D possibly TRBD2 on 6 matching bases. Trimming took 3 bases from V and 3 from J, leaving 13 bases between them. The CDR3 is 14 residues long. Germline V gives CDR1 SGHRS, CDR2 YFSETQ. The CDR3 bases are TGCGCCAGCAGCTCGGATCCCGGGGGCTACGAGCAGTACTTC. This encodes CASSSDPGGYEQYF.

The CDR3 nucleotides read TGTGCCAGCAGACCAGATCACTACGAGCAGTACTTC. It codes for CASRPDHYEQYF. The chain uses TRBV6-5 and TRBJ2-7; no clear D gene. Trimming stripped 6 bases from V and 3 bases from J, with 9 bases between. The length of the CDR3 is 12 residues. The V gene's germline CDR1 is MNHEY and CDR2 SVGAGI.

V is TRBV7-9 and J is TRBJ2-5; D not resolved. V was shortened by 1 base and J by 6 bases, with 6 bases between the two germline ends. CDR3 length equals 12 residues. Per the germline V gene, CDR1 is SEHNR and CDR2 is FQNEAQ (reference sequence). DNA of the CDR3: TGTGCCAGCAGCTTAGGAGGCCAGACCCAGTACTTC. Protein product: CASSLGGQTQYF.

V gene TRBV10-3 combines with J gene TRBJ2-4, with TRBD2 identical over 8 bases. The CDR3 is 16 residues long. Trimming removed 2 bases from V and 6 bases from J; junction bases left unmatched: 9. The germline gives CDR1 ENHRY, CDR2 SYGVKD. Here the CDR3 reads CAISEPRDSGANIQYF. In DNA, the CDR3 is TGTGCCATCAGTGAGCCCCGGGATAGCGGGGCAAACATTCAGTACTTC.

V gene TRBV30 combines with J gene TRBJ2-3; 11 bases map to TRBD2. J gave up 4 bases and V 2 bases, and 8 bases lay outside the gene matches. Germline values: CDR1 GTSNPN, CDR2 SVGIG (reference sequence). CDR3 length: 16 residues. The CDR3: CAWSTAIAGGADTQYF. CDR3 nucleotide sequence: TGTGCCTGGAGTACCGCCATAGCGGGAGGGGCAGATACGCAGTATTTT.

The rearrangement links TRBV6-5 to TRBJ2-7, with TRBD2 identical over 11 bases. Germline trimming cut 5 bases from V and 6 bases from J; bases unmatched to any gene: 6. The CDR3 contains 14 residues. The germline V gene encodes CDR1 MNHEY and CDR2 SVGAGI. CDR3 residues: CASSPLAGDGEQYF. In DNA, the CDR3 is TGTGCCAGCAGTCCACTAGCGGGAGACGGCGAGCAGTACTTC.

The CDR3, as DNA: TGTGCCATCAGTGAGTCCCCGAGTCGAGACACCGGGGAGCTGTTTTTT. Translating gives CAISESPSRDTGELFF. The rearrangement joins TRBV10-3 to TRBJ2-2; D remains unclear. Germline CDR1 ENHRY, CDR2 SYGVKD. V was cut by 0 bases and J by 3 bases, with 11 bases left in between. This CDR3 region has 16 residues.

In its sample, this clone was seen many times. Other DNA sequences of this sample code for an identical CDR3. The J gene is TRBJ1-3, the V gene TRBV19, with TRBD1 as a possible D gene (5 bases). With 3 bases removed from V and 0 bases from J, the gap between germline ends came to 6 bases. The CDR3 is made up of 14 amino acids. Germline assignment: CDR1 LNHDA and CDR2 SQIVND (reference sequence). The CDR3 reads CASSIDSSGNTIYF. CDR3 nucleotides: TGTGCCAGTAGTATCGACAGCTCTGGAAACACCATATATTTT.

This clone was observed a few times. This chain uses TRBV2 with TRBJ1-5; D is perhaps TRBD1 (6 bases). The germline CDR1 and CDR2 sequences are SNHLY and FYNNEI. V lost 6 bases and J lost 1, with 13 bases in between. This CDR3 spans 15 amino acids. CDR3 nucleotide sequence: TGTGCCAGCAGGATGAAGGGGGTGAGCAATCAGCCCCAGCATTTT. Translated: CASRMKGVSNQPQHF.

A few counts support this clone. The sample holds other DNA sequences that translate to the same CDR3. The rearrangement joins TRBV27 to TRBJ1-2; 8 nucleotides line up with TRBD1. With V trimmed by 5 bases and J by 4 bases, 3 bases remained unmatched. The CDR3 totals 13 residues. In germline, CDR1 is MNHEY, CDR2 SMNVEV (reference sequence). The CDR3 protein is CASSPGTGYGYTF. The CDR3 bases are TGTGCCAGCAGTCCCGGGACAGGCTATGGCTACACCTTC.

On this clone itself: The germline gene is not matched at one end of the junction; a read error may be the cause. The rearrangement uses TRBV7-7 and TRBJ2-2; D might be TRBD1 (5 bases). CDR1 and CDR2 from the germline V gene are SSHAT and FNYEAQ (reference sequence). CDR3 length: 12 amino acids. In DNA, the CDR3 is TGTGCTAGCAGGGCATTGGCCGGGGAGCTGTTTTTT. Translated: CASRALAGELFF.

CDR3 nucleotides: TGCAGCGGAAAACAGGGACTAGCGGGAGGGCCCTCTGTCTACAATGAGCAGTTCTTC. Residues: CSGKQGLAGGPSVYNEQFF. The V gene is TRBV29-1, the J gene TRBJ2-1; 16 positions agree with TRBD2. The V segment lost 7 bases and the J segment 3 bases; nucleotides outside the gene matches: 15. The CDR3 length is 19 residues. CDR1 is SQVTM and CDR2 is ANQGSEA in the germline V gene.